The rows below give T cell receptor beta chains drawn from one sample of a study of radiotherapy plus CTLA-4 blockade in lung cancer. TCRdb's copy holds only in-frame clones and misses some; the assay was immunoSEQ multiplex PCR. The sample holds 55,000 to 80,000 clones, roughly 91% seen once. This material consisted of peripheral blood, taken from a patient treated with radiotherapy plus ipilimumab. Receptors were obtained from a human donor with non-small cell lung cancer that progressed on radiotherapy plus ipilimumab. The CDR3 runs from the conserved cysteine through the conserved F or W. Fields, in order: V gene, clone size, D gene, J gene, CDR3 protein, CDR3 DNA. A D gene is named only where the DNA matches it firmly. A row's size may be missing; if present it is once, few, many or a size class.

V: TRBV6-6; size: .; D: TRBD1; J: TRBJ2-1; CDR3: CASRRTGSEQFF; DNA: TGTGCCAGCAGAAGGACAGGGTCTGAGCAGTTCTTC
V: TRBV7-9; size: once; D: TRBD2; J: TRBJ2-1; CDR3: CASSLVAGDVGEQFF; DNA: TGTGCCAGCAGCTTAGTAGCGGGAGACGTTGGTGAGCAGTTCTTC
V: TRBV5-1; size: few; D: TRBD1; J: TRBJ1-1; CDR3: CASSLETGERTEAFF; DNA: TGCGCCAGCAGCTTGGAAACAGGGGAGCGGACTGAAGCTTTCTTT
V: TRBV15; size: .; D: .; J: TRBJ2-6; CDR3: CATSVIRGGLTF; DNA: TGTGCCACCAGCGTAATAAGGGGGGGCCTGACTTTC
V: TRBV11-2; size: .; D: TRBD1; J: TRBJ1-4; CDR3: CASSETLRQGKLFF; DNA: TGTGCCAGCAGCGAAACACTACGACAGGGAAAACTGTTTTTT
V: TRBV6-5; size: .; D: .; J: TRBJ2-1; CDR3: CASSYGTNHYNEQFF; DNA: TGTGCCAGCAGTTACGGGACCAACCACTACAATGAGCAGTTCTTC
V: TRBV28; size: .; D: TRBD2; J: TRBJ2-7; CDR3: CASSTTSGTPYEQYF; DNA: TGTGCCAGCAGTACGACTAGCGGGACCCCCTACGAGCAGTACTTC
V: TRBV2; size: .; D: TRBD2; J: TRBJ2-1; CDR3: CASREGTSGGYNEQFF; DNA: TGTGCCAGCCGGGAGGGGACTAGCGGGGGGTACAATGAGCAGTTCTTC
V: TRBV30; size: .; D: .; J: TRBJ2-3; CDR3: CAYLRDSQYTDTQYF; DNA: TGTGCCTACCTCCGGGACTCTCAGTACACAGATACGCAGTATTTT
V: TRBV30; size: .; D: .; J: TRBJ2-3; CDR3: CASRLGALASTDTQYF; DNA: TGTGCCTCGCGCCTGGGGGCTCTCGCTAGCACAGATACGCAGTATTTT
V: TRBV10-1; size: .; D: TRBD2; J: TRBJ2-3; CDR3: CASSEGRLATDTQYF; DNA: TGCGCCAGCAGTGAGGGTAGACTAGCGACAGATACGCAGTATTTT
V: TRBV10-2; size: .; D: .; J: TRBJ2-1; CDR3: CASSEGEQFF; DNA: TGCGCCAGCAGTGAGGGGGAGCAGTTCTTC
V: TRBV19; size: .; D: .; J: TRBJ2-5; CDR3: CASTPGAVQETQYF; DNA: TGTGCCAGTACCCCCGGGGCAGTCCAAGAGACCCAGTACTTC
V: TRBV5-1; size: .; D: TRBD1; J: TRBJ2-5; CDR3: CASRGQAPQETQYF; DNA: TGCGCCAGCCGGGGACAGGCACCCCAAGAGACCCAGTACTTC
V: TRBV5-1; size: .; D: TRBD2; J: TRBJ2-5; CDR3: CASSWSGRAQETQYF; DNA: TGCGCCAGCAGCTGGAGCGGGAGGGCCCAAGAGACCCAGTACTTC
V: TRBV7-6; size: .; D: .; J: TRBJ2-3; CDR3: CASSLATSTDTQYF; DNA: TGTGCCAGCAGCTTAGCGACGAGCACAGATACGCAGTATTTT
V: TRBV28; size: .; D: .; J: TRBJ2-7; CDR3: CASSSPDQDYEQYF; DNA: TGTGCCAGCAGTTCCCCAGACCAAGACTACGAGCAGTACTTC
V: TRBV19; size: .; D: .; J: TRBJ2-2; CDR3: CASSIVAVNTGELFF; DNA: TGTGCCAGTAGTATAGTTGCAGTCAACACCGGGGAGCTGTTTTTT
V: TRBV27; size: .; D: .; J: TRBJ2-7; CDR3: CASSLRGAEIYEQYF; DNA: TGTGCCAGCAGTTTGAGGGGAGCAGAGATTTACGAGCAGTACTTC
V: TRBV18; size: .; D: TRBD2; J: TRBJ2-4; CDR3: CASSPLAGKGNIQYF; DNA: TGTGCCAGCTCACCACTAGCGGGAAAGGGGAACATTCAGTACTTC
V: TRBV16; size: once; D: .; J: TRBJ2-3; CDR3: CASSRGVWTDTQYF; DNA: TGTGCCAGCAGCAGAGGGGTTTGGACAGATACGCAGTATTTT
V: TRBV2; size: once; D: .; J: TRBJ1-2; CDR3: CASSPWGYTF; DNA: TGTGCCAGCAGTCCATGGGGCTACACCTTC
V: TRBV5-1; size: .; D: .; J: TRBJ2-3; CDR3: CASSSGGVSDTQYF; DNA: TGCGCCAGCAGCTCTGGGGGAGTCTCCGATACGCAGTATTTT
V: TRBV14; size: once; D: .; J: TRBJ2-1; CDR3: CASSQESRLAQYNEQFF; DNA: TGTGCCAGCAGCCAAGAGTCGCGTCTAGCGCAGTACAATGAGCAGTTCTTC
V: TRBV2; size: .; D: .; J: TRBJ1-5; CDR3: CASSEVSRDQPQHF; DNA: TGTGCCAGCAGTGAAGTGTCAAGGGATCAGCCCCAGCATTTT
V: TRBV28; size: .; D: .; J: TRBJ2-7; CDR3: CASSLILRGEQYF; DNA: TGTGCCAGCAGTTTAATCCTGCGGGGCGAGCAGTACTTC
V: TRBV5-1; size: once; D: TRBD1; J: TRBJ2-1; CDR3: CASSVSGTGVNEQFF; DNA: TGCGCCAGCAGCGTATCCGGCACAGGGGTCAATGAGCAGTTCTTC
V: TRBV5-1; size: .; D: TRBD2; J: TRBJ2-2; CDR3: CASSLRGLSGGTGELFF; DNA: TGCGCCAGCAGCTTGAGGGGTTTGTCGGGAGGCACCGGGGAGCTGTTTTTT
V: TRBV28; size: few; D: .; J: TRBJ2-7; CDR3: CASSPPSYEQYF; DNA: TGTGCCAGCAGTCCACCTTCCTACGAGCAGTACTTC
V: TRBV7-9; size: .; D: TRBD2; J: TRBJ2-1; CDR3: CASSPRTSPYNEQFF; DNA: TGTGCCAGCAGCCCAAGGACTAGCCCTTACAATGAGCAGTTCTTC
V: TRBV9; size: .; D: TRBD2; J: TRBJ2-3; CDR3: CASSDSAGGFTDTQYF; DNA: TGTGCCAGCAGCGACTCAGCGGGAGGCTTCACAGATACGCAGTATTTT